These 20 T cell receptor beta chains were all obtained from the same sample, sequenced in a study of T cell responses to AZD1222 COVID-19 vaccine (dated by TCRdb to the early 2020s). The library was built by means of the immunoSEQ multiplex PCR assay. TCRdb obtained this table from immuneACCESS and retained in-frame rearrangements with V and J assigned. These tables miss some clones; where compared with another copy, unresolved V genes account for less than half of the shortfall, and the remainder is unexplained. The sample table records 170,000 or so clones; around 87% of these occur just once. The ten largest clones capture 2.5% to 3% of the sample. The time point label for this specimen denotes: baseline before first vaccination. The source material was peripheral blood, sampled on day 0 of AZD1222 vaccination. These receptors originate from an adult in good health.

The genes are TRBV3-1 (or the pseudogene TRBV3-2) and TRBJ2-7; tentative D call: TRBD2 (6 bases). The V and J ends lost 4 bases and 4 bases respectively, with 17 bases between them. CDR1 and CDR2 from the germline V gene are LGHDT and YNNKEL (reference sequence). The CDR3 runs to 15 residues. CDR3 amino acids: CASSPRGTPEYEQYF. CDR3 DNA sequence: TGTGCCAGCAGCCCACGCGGGACTCCGGAGTACGAGCAGTACTTC.

The chain uses TRBV10-3 and TRBJ2-3; TRBD2 aligns across 9 bases. This CDR3 contains 17 residues. Looked up from germline, CDR1 is ENHRY and CDR2 is SYGVKD. The V segment lost 0 bases and the J segment 1 base; nucleotides outside the gene matches: 5. Here the CDR3 DNA reads TGTGCCATCAGTGAGTCTCGGCGGGGGGGCGGCACAGATACGCAGTATTTT. This translates into CAISESRRGGGTDTQYF.

This chain links TRBV19 with TRBJ1-2; 7 bases agree with TRBD1. Germline values: CDR1 LNHDA, CDR2 SQIVND (reference sequence). Trimming cost V 5 bases and J 4 bases; bases outside gene matches: 7. The CDR3 sequence is 14 residues long. The CDR3 loop is CASSPGDSLYGYTF. The CDR3 nucleotides are TGTGCCAGTAGTCCTGGGGACAGCCTCTATGGCTACACCTTC.

The rearrangement links TRBV19 to TRBJ1-1; 7 bases agree with TRBD1. Germline CDR1 reads LNHDA; CDR2 reads SQIVND (reference sequence). V was pared by 6 bases and J by 2 bases, with 6 bases of the junction left unmatched. This CDR3 contains 14 residues. CDR3 nucleotide sequence: TGTGCCAGTAGCGCCGGGACAGCAAACACTGAAGCTTTCTTT. The encoded protein is CASSAGTANTEAFF.

The V call is TRBV27, the J call TRBJ1-2, with D unresolved. The CDR3 contains 17 residues. V was shortened by 6 bases and J by 4 bases, with 24 bases between the two germline ends. Per germline, CDR1 MNHEY and CDR2 SMNVEV (reference sequence). CDR3 amino acids: CASSPRNVASQAYGYTF. The CDR3 DNA is TGTGCCAGCAGCCCCCGCAATGTGGCTTCACAAGCCTATGGCTACACCTTC.

The chain carries TRBV7-7 and TRBJ2-1, with 9 bases matching TRBD1. Germline lookup yields CDR1 SSHAT and CDR2 FNYEAQ (reference sequence). The V gene end was trimmed by 4 bases and the J gene end by 2 bases; junction bases not matched to a gene: 15. The CDR3 covers 19 residues. DNA for the CDR3: TGTGCCAGCAGCTCGCATCCGGGACAGGGATTTAGGGCCTACAATGAGCAGTTCTTC. As protein: CASSSHPGQGFRAYNEQFF. Together with reference TRBV7-7 and TRBJ2-1, the CDR3 gives the full variable domain: GAGVSQSPRYKVTKRGQDVTLRCDPISSHATLYWYQQALGQGPEFLTYFNYEAQPDKSGLPSDRFSAERPEGSISTLTIQRTEQRDSAMYRCASSSHPGQGFRAYNEQFFGPGTRLTVL.

The sample holds many counts of this clone. The chain recombines TRBV2 with TRBJ1-2, with D unresolved. The ends were cut back, 2 bases at V and 8 bases at J, with 12 bases in the middle. This CDR3 region has 13 residues. The germline V gene has CDR1 SNHLY and CDR2 FYNNEI. The CDR3 region is CASSERTVQGYTF. In DNA form, the CDR3 reads TGTGCCAGCAGTGAACGAACAGTTCAAGGCTACACCTTC.

V and J are TRBV30 and TRBJ1-4; 8 positions match TRBD1. This CDR3 has 13 residues. J gave up 5 bases and V 5 bases, and 4 bases lay outside the gene matches. Germline values: CDR1 GTSNPN, CDR2 SVGIG (reference sequence). CDR3 residues: CAWGRQGNEKLFF. DNA for the CDR3: TGTGCCTGGGGCCGACAGGGGAATGAAAAACTGTTTTTT.

The chain links TRBV5-4 to TRBJ2-7; the match to TRBD1 covers 7 bases. The CDR3 covers 17 residues. Germline CDR1 reads SGHNT; CDR2 reads YYREEE (reference sequence). V shed 1 base and J 0 bases; nucleotides not matched to a gene: 10. The CDR3 is CASSLPRGRQGSYEQYF. The CDR3 coding sequence is TGTGCCAGCAGCTTGCCCCGAGGGCGACAGGGCTCCTACGAGCAGTACTTC. Drawing the rest from reference TRBV5-4 and TRBJ2-7, the complete variable domain is ETGVTQSPTHLIKTRGQQVTLRCSSQSGHNTVSWYQQALGQGPQFIFQYYREEENGRGNFPPRFSGLQFPNYSSELNVNALELDDSALYLCASSLPRGRQGSYEQYFGPGTRLTVT.

The chain carries TRBV15 and TRBJ1-2, with TRBD1 matching 7 bases. Trimming removed 5 bases from V and 7 bases from J; junction bases left unmatched: 19. This CDR3 is 17 amino acids long. Per the germline V gene, CDR1 is LNHNV and CDR2 is YYDKDF (reference sequence). Written as DNA, the CDR3 is TGTGCCACCAGCGGCCTCCGGGACAGATCCTCGAACCCTGGCTACACCTTC. Translation gives CATSGLRDRSSNPGYTF.

The V gene is TRBV10-2, the J gene TRBJ1-1; no firm D call. Trimming took off 5 bases at V and 4 bases at J, with 8 bases between the two ends. The CDR3 sequence is 12 residues long. Germline V gene lookup returns CDR1 WSHSY and CDR2 SAAADI. The CDR3: CASSRTATEAFF. DNA of the CDR3: TGCGCCAGCAGTAGAACGGCCACTGAAGCTTTCTTT.

This chain joins TRBV5-6 and TRBJ2-7, with D maybe TRBD1 (5 bases). The CDR3 is 14 residues long. The germline V gene encodes CDR1 SGHDT and CDR2 YYEEEE. The V and J ends lost 3 bases and 2 bases respectively, with 12 bases between them. CDR3 residues: CASSWSGPPYEQYF. Written as DNA, the CDR3 is TGTGCCAGCAGCTGGTCAGGGCCCCCCTACGAGCAGTACTTC.

V is TRBV6-1 and J is TRBJ1-1, with D unresolved. This CDR3 has 14 amino acids. Trimming left V 2 bases short and J 4 bases short, with 11 bases between. CDR1 and CDR2 (germline): MNHNS, SASEGT. This CDR3 reads CASSEIAESTEAFF. The CDR3 DNA reads as TGTGCCAGCAGTGAAATAGCGGAAAGCACTGAAGCTTTCTTT.

The chain links TRBV5-4 to TRBJ2-7; D gene unclear. The V gene lost 3 bases and the J gene lost 2 bases, with 9 bases spanning the gap. The CDR3 runs 13 residues. The germline V gene encodes CDR1 SGHNT and CDR2 YYREEE (reference sequence). CDR3 sequence reads: CASSSLVPYEQYF. In nucleotides, the CDR3 is TGTGCCAGCAGCTCTCTGGTCCCCTACGAGCAGTACTTC.

The chain is built from TRBV11-2 and TRBJ2-6; D not certain. The CDR3 is 14 amino acids. Trimming cost V 8 bases and J 0 bases, with 8 bases left between them. In germline, CDR1 is SGHAT, CDR2 FQNNGV. This CDR3 is CASSGNSGANVLTF. CDR3 coding DNA: TGTGCCAGCTCTGGAAACTCTGGGGCCAACGTCCTGACTTTC.

This clone appeared a few times. The V gene is TRBV3-1 (or the pseudogene TRBV3-2), the J gene TRBJ1-2; weak D call: TRBD1 (6 bases). The CDR3 length is 14 residues. The V end was cut by 3 bases, the J end by 3 bases, with 11 bases between. CDR1 is LGHDT and CDR2 is YNNKEL in the germline V gene (reference sequence). The CDR3 reads CASSQNEGDYGYTF. The CDR3 nucleotides are TGTGCCAGCAGCCAGAATGAGGGGGACTATGGCTACACCTTC.

The chain has TRBV7-9 and TRBJ1-6; D call uncertain. V lost 5 bases and J 7 bases, leaving 9 bases between the germline ends. The CDR3 sequence is 13 residues long. The germline gives CDR1 SEHNR, CDR2 FQNEAQ (reference sequence). The CDR3, as DNA: TGTGCCAGCAGCCCCAGTGCGAATTCACCCCTCCACTTT. Amino acids: CASSPSANSPLHF.

V usage is TRBV13 and J usage is TRBJ2-3; 7 bases line up with TRBD2. Per the germline V gene, CDR1 is PRHDT and CDR2 is FYEKMQ (reference sequence). The CDR3 is made up of 16 amino acids. Trimming removed 2 bases from V and 3 bases from J; junction bases left unmatched: 8. In nucleotides, the CDR3 is TGTGCCAGCAGCTTAAGAGGGCGGGAGTTGACAGATACGCAGTATTTT. This translates into CASSLRGRELTDTQYF.

V and J are TRBV30 and TRBJ2-1, with TRBD2 identical over 9 bases. The ends lost 0 bases at V and 6 bases at J; junction bases unmatched: 6. The CDR3 covers 15 residues. Looked up from germline, CDR1 is GTSNPN and CDR2 is SVGIG (reference sequence). CDR3 sequence reads: CAWSVNLAGSNEQFF. The DNA of the CDR3 is TGTGCCTGGAGTGTAAATCTAGCGGGGTCCAATGAGCAGTTCTTC.

This chain connects TRBV29-1 to TRBJ1-4; possibly TRBD1 for D (5 bases). The CDR3 is made up of 11 amino acids. The germline V and J ends were trimmed by 7 bases and 8 bases, with 11 bases remaining between them. Germline CDR1 SQVTM, CDR2 ANQGSEA. CDR3 sequence reads: CSAAWGEKLFF. The CDR3 DNA is TGCAGCGCAGCATGGGGGGAAAAACTGTTTTTT.